A single sample gave rise to the 5 T cell receptor beta chains below, sequenced in a study of cytomegalovirus exposure and HLA in healthy donors. With 60 Vbeta and 13 Jbeta primers, the PCR was carried out. Sequencing was performed with immunoSEQ multiplex PCR; in TCRdb, only in-frame clones are kept and a portion is missing. The table shows roughly 110,000 clones, with about 76% occurring only once. Sequenced material: PBMCs. The receptor source for this set is a woman between 50 and 59 years old in good health and CMV-seropositive.

This chain links TRBV2 with TRBJ1-5, with TRBD1 identical over 9 bases. This CDR3 comprises 16 residues. Germline V gene lookup returns CDR1 SNHLY and CDR2 FYNNEI. J gave up 3 bases and V 6 bases, and 9 bases lay outside the gene matches. The CDR3 sequence is CASSLPGQGYNQPQHF. DNA of the CDR3: TGTGCCAGCAGCCTTCCCGGACAGGGGTACAATCAGCCCCAGCATTTT.

The chain combines TRBV7-9 with TRBJ1-1; tentative D call: TRBD1 (5 bases). The germline V gene encodes CDR1 SEHNR and CDR2 FQNEAQ (reference sequence). Trimming removed 6 bases at V and 3 bases at J, with 14 bases between. The CDR3 runs 14 residues. In nucleotides, the CDR3 is TGTGCCAGCAGTTTCACGGGGGGGGACACTGAAGCTTTCTTT. It is translated as CASSFTGGDTEAFF. Full variable domain (remainder filled in from reference TRBV7-9 and TRBJ1-1): DTGVSQNPRHKITKRGQNVTFRCDPISEHNRLYWYRQTLGQGPEFLTYFQNEAQLEKSRLLSDRFSAERPKGSFSTLEIQRTEQGDSAMYLCASSFTGGDTEAFFGQGTRLTVV.

The rearrangement links TRBV4-3 to TRBJ2-1; 16 bases match TRBD2. CDR1 and CDR2 from the germline V gene are LGHNA and YSLEER. CDR3 size: 20 residues. With 1 base clipped from V and 1 base from J, the junction kept 7 bases outside the gene matches. The CDR3 bases are TGCGCCAGCAGCCAAGCGGGACTAGCGGGGGGGCCCGGGTCCTACAATGAGCAGTTCTTC. Protein sequence: CASSQAGLAGGPGSYNEQFF.

As DNA, the CDR3 is TGCGCCAGCAGCTTGGATGCGGGTGGCACAGATACGCAGTATTTT. It encodes CASSLDAGGTDTQYF. The V call is TRBV5-1, the J call TRBJ2-3; tentative D call: TRBD2 (5 bases). Deletions cut 0 bases from V and 1 base from J, with 9 bases between. Germline loops: CDR1 SGHRS, CDR2 YFSETQ. There are 15 residues in the CDR3.

The chain carries TRBV7-2 and TRBJ2-2, with 15 bases matching TRBD2. Germline loops: CDR1 SGHTA, CDR2 FQGNSA. The CDR3 contains 18 residues. Trimming at V came to 5 bases and at J to 1 base, leaving 5 bases not matched to a gene. CDR3: CASSPGLAGGGNTGELFF. The CDR3, as DNA: TGTGCCAGCAGCCCGGGACTAGCGGGGGGCGGGAACACCGGGGAGCTGTTTTTT.